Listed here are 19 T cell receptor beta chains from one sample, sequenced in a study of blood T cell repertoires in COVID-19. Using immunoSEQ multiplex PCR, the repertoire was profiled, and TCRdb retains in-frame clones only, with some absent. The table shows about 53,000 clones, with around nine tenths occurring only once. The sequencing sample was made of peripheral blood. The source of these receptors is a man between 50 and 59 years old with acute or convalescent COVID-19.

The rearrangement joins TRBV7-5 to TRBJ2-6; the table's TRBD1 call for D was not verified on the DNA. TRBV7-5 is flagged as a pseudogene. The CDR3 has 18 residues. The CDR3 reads CARSPGRGPSSGANVLTF. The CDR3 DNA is TGTGCCAGAAGCCCCGGCAGGGGTCCTAGCTCTGGGGCCAACGTCCTGACTTTC.

In DNA, the CDR3 is TGTGCCAGCAGCCAGGGGGGGACTAGCGGGAGCTGGGATACGCAGTATTTT. It is translated as CASSQGGTSGSWDTQYF. The chain joins TRBV11-3 to TRBJ2-3; TRBD2 matches at 14 bases. The trim removed 5 bases at V and 6 bases at J, leaving 10 bases unmatched. CDR1 and CDR2 from the germline V gene are SGHNT and YENEEA. The CDR3 runs to 17 residues.

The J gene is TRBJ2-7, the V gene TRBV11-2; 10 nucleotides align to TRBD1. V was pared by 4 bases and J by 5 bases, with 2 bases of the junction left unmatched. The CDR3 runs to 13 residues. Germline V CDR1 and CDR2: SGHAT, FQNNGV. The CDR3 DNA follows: TGTGCCAGCAGCTCGGACAGGGGGGACGAGCAGTACTTC. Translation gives CASSSDRGDEQYF. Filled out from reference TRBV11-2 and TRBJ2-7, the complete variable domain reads EAGVAQSPRYKIIEKRQSVAFWCNPISGHATLYWYQQILGQGPKLLIQFQNNGVVDDSQLPKDRFSAERLKGVDSTLKIQPAKLEDSAVYLCASSSDRGDEQYFGPGTRLTVT.

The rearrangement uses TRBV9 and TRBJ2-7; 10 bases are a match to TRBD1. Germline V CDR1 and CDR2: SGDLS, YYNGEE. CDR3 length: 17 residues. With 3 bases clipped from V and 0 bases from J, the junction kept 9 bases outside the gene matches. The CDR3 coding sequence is TGTGCCAGCAGCGCAGATAGCGGGACAGGGGCCTCCTACGAGCAGTACTTC. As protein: CASSADSGTGASYEQYF.

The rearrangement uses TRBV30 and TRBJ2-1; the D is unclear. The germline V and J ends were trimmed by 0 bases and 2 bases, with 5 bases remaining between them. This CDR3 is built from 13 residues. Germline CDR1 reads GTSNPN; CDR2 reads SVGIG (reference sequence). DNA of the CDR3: TGTGCCTGGAGTGTTTTCGCCTACAATGAGCAGTTCTTC. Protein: CAWSVFAYNEQFF. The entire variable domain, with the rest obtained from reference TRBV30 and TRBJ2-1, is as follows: SQTIHQWPATLVQPVGSPLSLECTVEGTSNPNLYWYRQAAGRGLQLLFYSVGIGQISSEVPQNLSASRPQDRQFILSSKKLLLSDSGFYLCAWSVFAYNEQFFGPGTRLTVL.

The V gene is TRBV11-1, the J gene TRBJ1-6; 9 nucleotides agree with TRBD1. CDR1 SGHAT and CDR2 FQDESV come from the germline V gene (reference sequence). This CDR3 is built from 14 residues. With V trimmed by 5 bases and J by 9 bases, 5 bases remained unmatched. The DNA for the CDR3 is TGTGCCAGCAGCCTGGACAGGGGACTTTCACCCCTCCACTTT. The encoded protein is CASSLDRGLSPLHF. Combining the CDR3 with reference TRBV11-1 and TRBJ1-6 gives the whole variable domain EAEVAQSPRYKITEKSQAVAFWCDPISGHATLYWYRQILGQGPELLVQFQDESVVDDSQLPKDRFSAERLKGVDSTLKIQPAELGDSAMYLCASSLDRGLSPLHFGNGTRLTVT.

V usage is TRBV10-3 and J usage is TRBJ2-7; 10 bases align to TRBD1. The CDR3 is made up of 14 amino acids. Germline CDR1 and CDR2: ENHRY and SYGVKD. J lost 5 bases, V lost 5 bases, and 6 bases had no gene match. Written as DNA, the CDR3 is TGTGCCATCAGTAGCCGGGACAGGGGTCACGAGCAGTACTTC. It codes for CAISSRDRGHEQYF.

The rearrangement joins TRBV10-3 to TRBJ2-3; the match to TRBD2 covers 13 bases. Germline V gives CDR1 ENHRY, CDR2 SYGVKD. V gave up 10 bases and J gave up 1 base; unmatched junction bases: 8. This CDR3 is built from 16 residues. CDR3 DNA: TGTGCCACAAGGACTAGCGGGAGTTTGGGCACAGATACGCAGTATTTT. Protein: CATRTSGSLGTDTQYF.

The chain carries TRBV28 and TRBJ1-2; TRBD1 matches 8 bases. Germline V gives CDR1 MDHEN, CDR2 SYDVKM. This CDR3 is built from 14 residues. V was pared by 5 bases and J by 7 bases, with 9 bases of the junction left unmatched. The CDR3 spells CASSTTGESFGYTF. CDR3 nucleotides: TGTGCCAGCAGTACGACAGGGGAATCCTTTGGCTACACCTTC.

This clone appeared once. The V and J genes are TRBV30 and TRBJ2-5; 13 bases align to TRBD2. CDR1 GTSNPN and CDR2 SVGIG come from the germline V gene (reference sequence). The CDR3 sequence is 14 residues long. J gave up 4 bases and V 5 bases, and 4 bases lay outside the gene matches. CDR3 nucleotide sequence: TGTGCCTGGGGGGGACTAGCGGGACGAGAGACCCAGTACTTC. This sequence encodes CAWGGLAGRETQYF.

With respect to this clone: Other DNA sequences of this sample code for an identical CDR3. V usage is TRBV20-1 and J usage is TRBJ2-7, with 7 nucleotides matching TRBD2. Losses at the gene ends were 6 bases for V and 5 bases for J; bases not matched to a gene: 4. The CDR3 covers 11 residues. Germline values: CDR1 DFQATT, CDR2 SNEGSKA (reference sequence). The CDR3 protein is CSASSGHEQYF. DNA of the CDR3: TGCAGTGCGTCTAGCGGCCACGAGCAGTACTTC.

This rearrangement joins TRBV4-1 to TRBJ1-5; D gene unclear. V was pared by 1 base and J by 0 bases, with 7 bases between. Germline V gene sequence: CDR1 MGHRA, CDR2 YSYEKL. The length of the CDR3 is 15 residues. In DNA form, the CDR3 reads TGCGCCAGCAGCCAAGTTTTTAATAGCAATCAGCCCCAGCATTTT. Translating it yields CASSQVFNSNQPQHF.

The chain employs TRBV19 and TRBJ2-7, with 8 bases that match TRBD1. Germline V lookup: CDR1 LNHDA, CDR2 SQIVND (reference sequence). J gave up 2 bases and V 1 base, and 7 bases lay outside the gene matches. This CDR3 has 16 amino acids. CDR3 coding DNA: TGTGCCAGTAGTATAGTGTACCGGGACAGGCCCTACGAGCAGTACTTC. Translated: CASSIVYRDRPYEQYF.

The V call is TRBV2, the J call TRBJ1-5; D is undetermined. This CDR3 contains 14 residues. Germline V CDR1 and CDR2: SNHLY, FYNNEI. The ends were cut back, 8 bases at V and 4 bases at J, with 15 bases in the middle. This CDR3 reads CASGGLDGNQPQHF. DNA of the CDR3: TGTGCCAGCGGAGGGCTTGATGGGAATCAGCCCCAGCATTTT.

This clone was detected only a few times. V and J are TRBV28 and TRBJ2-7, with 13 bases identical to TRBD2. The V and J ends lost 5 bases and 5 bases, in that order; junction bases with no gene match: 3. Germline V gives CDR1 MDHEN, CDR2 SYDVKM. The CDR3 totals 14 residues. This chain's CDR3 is CASSTSGRVDEQYF. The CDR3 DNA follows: TGTGCCAGCAGTACTAGCGGGAGGGTTGACGAGCAGTACTTC.

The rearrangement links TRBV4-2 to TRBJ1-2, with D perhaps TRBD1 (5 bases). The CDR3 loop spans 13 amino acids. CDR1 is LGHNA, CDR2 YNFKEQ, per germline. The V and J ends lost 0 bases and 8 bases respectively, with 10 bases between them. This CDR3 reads CASSQEDSRGYTF. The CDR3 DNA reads TGTGCCAGCAGCCAAGAAGACAGCAGGGGCTACACCTTC.

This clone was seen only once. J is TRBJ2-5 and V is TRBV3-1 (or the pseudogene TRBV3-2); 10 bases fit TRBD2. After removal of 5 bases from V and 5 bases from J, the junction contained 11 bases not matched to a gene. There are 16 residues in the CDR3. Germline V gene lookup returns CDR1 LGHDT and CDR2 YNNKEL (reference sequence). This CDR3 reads CASSERSSGSRETQYF. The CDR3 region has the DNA TGTGCCAGCAGCGAAAGGTCTAGCGGGAGTAGGGAGACCCAGTACTTC.

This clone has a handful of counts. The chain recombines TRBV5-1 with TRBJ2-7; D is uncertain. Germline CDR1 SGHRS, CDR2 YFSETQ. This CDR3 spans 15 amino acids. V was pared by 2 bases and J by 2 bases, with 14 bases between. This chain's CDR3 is CASSFTNPAPYEQYF. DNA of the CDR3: TGCGCCAGCAGCTTTACAAATCCCGCTCCCTACGAGCAGTACTTC. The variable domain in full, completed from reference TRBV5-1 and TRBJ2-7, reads KAGVTQTPRYLIKTRGQQVTLSCSPISGHRSVSWYQQTPGQGLQFLFEYFSETQRNKGNFPGRFSGRQFSNSRSEMNVSTLELGDSALYLCASSFTNPAPYEQYFGPGTRLTVT.

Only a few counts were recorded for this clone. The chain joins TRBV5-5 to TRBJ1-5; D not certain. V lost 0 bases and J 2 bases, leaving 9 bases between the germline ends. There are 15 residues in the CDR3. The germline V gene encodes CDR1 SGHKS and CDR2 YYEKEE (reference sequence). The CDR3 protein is CASSLEQLGNQPQHF. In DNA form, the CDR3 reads TGTGCCAGCAGCTTGGAACAGCTGGGCAATCAGCCCCAGCATTTT.